Listed below are T cell receptor beta chains from one sample, sequenced in a study of cytomegalovirus exposure and HLA in healthy donors. The table came from immunoSEQ multiplex PCR; TCRdb's copy has only in-frame clones and leaves some out. The sample yields fewer than 250,000 clones, roughly 83% seen once. The specimen was PBMCs. Receptors were obtained from a woman in her fifties or sixties in good health and CMV-seronegative. CDR3s include the opening cysteine and the closing phenylalanine or tryptophan. D genes are given only for firm matches. Expanded clones are given a class, and other clones once, few, many or no size at all.

D,length,V,size,J,DNA,CDR3
TRBD1,15,TRBV30,few,TRBJ1-1,TGTGCCTGGAGTGTGGAGGGGGCGACGAACACTGAAGCTTTCTTT,CAWSVEGATNTEAFF
TRBD1,13,TRBV6-6,.,TRBJ1-4,TGTGCCAGCAGGGGACAGCTTCCTGAAAAACTGTTTTTT,CASRGQLPEKLFF
.,13,TRBV11-2,.,TRBJ1-2,TGTGCCAGCAGCCCAGGAGGGCGGGGCCGCTACACCTTC,CASSPGGRGRYTF
.,16,TRBV12-5,.,TRBJ2-7,TGTGCTAGTGGTTCCACCCCAGGTACAGGACCCTACGAGCAGTACTTC,CASGSTPGTGPYEQYF
.,17,TRBV23-1,.,TRBJ1-1,TGCGCCAGCAGCCCTCCCGGGGAACACATTATGAACACTGAAGCTTTCTTT,CASSPPGEHIMNTEAFF
.,15,TRBV19,.,TRBJ1-4,TGTGCCAGTAGTATGTGGTGGCAGTTTAATGAAAAACTGTTTTTT,CASSMWWQFNEKLFF
.,15,TRBV5-1,few,TRBJ1-1,TGCGCCAGCAGCTTGACCCGGGGGAGAGGCACTGAAGCTTTCTTT,CASSLTRGRGTEAFF
.,14,TRBV6-6,.,TRBJ1-2,TGTGCCAGCCGTCGACAGTTGACTAACTATGGCTACACCTTC,CASRRQLTNYGYTF
TRBD2,17,TRBV15,.,TRBJ2-7,TGTGCCACCAGCCCCCTAGGAACGCTAGCGGGAGTCTACGAGCAGTACTTC,CATSPLGTLAGVYEQYF
TRBD2,15,TRBV11-2,.,TRBJ2-7,TGTGCCAGCAGTCTCCTCGGGGGGGCTCTCTACGAGCAGTACTTC,CASSLLGGALYEQYF
TRBD1,14,TRBV28,.,TRBJ1-2,TGTGCCAGCAGCCTGACAGGGGGTAGCTATGGCTACACCTTC,CASSLTGGSYGYTF
.,15,TRBV7-2,.,TRBJ2-2,TGTGCCAGCAGTCTCTCCTCCGGGGGAATCGGGGAGCTGTTTTTT,CASSLSSGGIGELFF
TRBD2,19,TRBV28,once,TRBJ2-1,TGTGCCAGCAGTTTATCCTTCGGGGGACTAGCGGTATCCTACAATGAGCAGTTCTTC,CASSLSFGGLAVSYNEQFF